Below are 7 T cell receptor beta chains sequenced from a single sample in a study of control samples from healthy donors and cancer patients (dated by TCRdb to about 2020). Libraries were made using the immunoSEQ multiplex PCR assay. The clones in this table, taken by TCRdb from immuneACCESS, are in-frame only. Not every clone is retained; where verified, under half of the shortfall comes from an unresolved V gene, and the cause of the rest is unknown. This sample is represented by approximately 41,000 clones; roughly 94% of them were singletons. Around 25% of the sample is held by the ten biggest clonotypes. The source material was blood. The receptors stem from a man aged 55 to 70 in good health.

The chain has TRBV12-3 or TRBV12-4 and TRBJ1-1; a possible D gene is TRBD1 (5 bases). The V gene lost 3 bases and the J gene lost 8 bases, with 7 bases spanning the gap. This CDR3 region has 11 residues. CDR3 protein: CASSLGLEAFF. Written as DNA, the CDR3 is TGTGCCAGCAGTTTGGGACTGGAAGCTTTCTTT.

This clone was seen only a few times. The CDR3 loop reads CRARLGDTQYF. The CDR3 DNA is TGCAGGGCGAGATTAGGAGATACGCAGTATTTT. The chain employs TRBV20-1 and TRBJ2-3; D is uncertain. The CDR3 length is 11 residues. Germline loops: CDR1 DFQATT, CDR2 SNEGSKA (reference sequence).

The chain has TRBV4-1 and TRBJ2-1, with 11 bases aligning to TRBD2. Germline V gene data show CDR1 as MGHRA and CDR2 as YSYEKL. The CDR3 extends over 17 amino acids. Trimming at V came to 0 bases and at J to 12 bases, leaving 13 bases not matched to a gene. In DNA form, the CDR3 reads TGCGCCAGCAGCCAAGATCTGGCTAGCGGGAGGATAGAGGGGCAGTTCTTC. It specifies CASSQDLASGRIEGQFF.

This clone was observed once. The chain carries TRBV24-1 and TRBJ2-7; 9 bases align to TRBD1. CDR1 is KGHDR, CDR2 SFDVKD, per germline. The CDR3 totals 15 residues. Trimming removed 5 bases from V and 4 bases from J; junction bases left unmatched: 8. The CDR3 loop reads CATSGPGQGGYEQYF. The CDR3 nucleotides are TGTGCCACCAGTGGTCCGGGACAGGGAGGTTACGAGCAGTACTTC.

This clone was observed once. The rearrangement joins TRBV5-1 to TRBJ1-5, with 11 bases matching TRBD1. CDR1 SGHRS and CDR2 YFSETQ come from the germline V gene. The CDR3 runs to 14 residues. V lost 3 bases, J lost 7 bases, and 3 bases stayed unmatched. The CDR3 region is CASSSGQGEQPQHF. CDR3 nucleotide sequence: TGCGCCAGCAGCTCGGGACAGGGGGAACAGCCCCAGCATTTT.

This clone was seen once. V is TRBV11-3 and J is TRBJ2-1; TRBD2 aligns across 14 bases. The CDR3 is 15 amino acids. J gave up 7 bases and V 3 bases, and 2 bases lay outside the gene matches. CDR1 is SGHNT and CDR2 is YENEEA in the germline V gene. The CDR3 DNA is TGTGCCAGCAGCTTCGGACTAGCGGGGGGAAATGAGCAGTTCTTC. This codes for CASSFGLAGGNEQFF. The entire variable domain, with the rest obtained from reference TRBV11-3 and TRBJ2-1, is as follows: EAGVVQSPRYKIIEKKQPVAFWCNPISGHNTLYWYLQNLGQGPELLIRYENEEAVDDSQLPKDRFSAERLKGVDSTLKIQPAELGDSAVYLCASSFGLAGGNEQFFGPGTRLTVL.

The chain couples TRBV7-3 to TRBJ2-1; the D gene is possibly TRBD1 (5 bases). V lost 5 bases, J lost 4 bases, and 12 bases lay in between. CDR3 length: 14 residues. Germline CDR1 is SGHTA and CDR2 is FQGTGA. CDR3 loop: CASSPQGGYNEQFF. The DNA for the CDR3 is TGTGCCAGCAGCCCTCAGGGTGGGTACAATGAGCAGTTCTTC.